This TCR beta chain was sequenced for a study of post-analysis software for immune sequencing data. Remarks on this clonotype: Its specificity is unknown.

This CDR3 is built from 13 residues. Germline V gene sequence: CDR1 SQVTM, CDR2 ANQGSEA. V was clipped by 1 base and J by 3 bases, with 9 bases between them. Study observations and caveats: Under F measure analysis, samples from one preparation batch co-clustered strongly. The study found significantly lower normalized Chao1 diversity in multiple sclerosis patients than in controls. A few TRBV segments appeared more often in patients than in controls, and TRBV5-6, TRBV5-1 and TRBV20-1 were among these.

Libraries were made from TCR beta cDNA, and they carried unique molecular identifiers. TCRdb ran MiXCR on the PCR reads and lists one entry per CDR3 protein. There are about 160,000 distinct CDR3 sequences in the sample; under 40% occur only once, and 25% to 35% lies in the top ten. This chain joins TRBV29-1 and TRBJ1-1, with D possibly matching TRBD1 (6 bases). Here the sequenced sample was blood, taken after autologous hematopoietic stem cell transplantation. The source is a girl aged 5-17 years with multiple sclerosis. The CDR3 coding sequence is TGCAGCGTTGAAGTGGGGGCACACACTGAAGCTTTCTTT. This gives the protein CSVEVGAHTEAFF.